The source of this TCR beta chain is a study of CD8 T cells in Susac syndrome. Reverse transcription of roughly 0.5 to 1 ug RNA used random hexamers. Across 54 Vbeta and 13 Jbeta, TCR beta CDR3 was amplified with immunoSEQ multiplex PCR. MiXCR, applied by TCRdb to the immunoSEQ multiplex PCR reads, yields one record per CDR3 protein. The sample consists of 150,000 to 200,000 distinct CDR3 sequences, approximately 96% of them appearing once. V shed 0 bases, J shed 4 bases, and the junction held 4 bases outside the gene matches. The CDR3 totals 16 residues. CDR1 LNHNV and CDR2 YYDKDF come from the germline V gene (reference sequence).

The source of this sequence is a human donor with multiple sclerosis. Sequencing was carried out using CD4+ T cells from PBMCs. The rearrangement links TRBV15 to TRBJ1-4; 8 bases match TRBD1. This chain's CDR3 is CATSRDYDRGNEKLFF. The CDR3 DNA sequence: TGTGCCACCAGCAGAGATTATGACAGGGGTAATGAAAAACTGTTTTTT. Complete variable domain (other parts from reference TRBV15 and TRBJ1-4): DAMVIQNPRYQVTQFGKPVTLSCSQTLNHNVMYWYQQKSSQAPKLLFHYYDKDFNNEADTPDNFQSRRPNTSFCFLDIRSPGLGDTAMYLCATSRDYDRGNEKLFFGSGTQLSVL.